This T cell receptor (beta chain) is drawn from a study of shared clonotypes between healthy human individuals (dated by TCRdb to about 2020). About the full investigation: A few men and a couple of women, aged 18 to 49 years, made up the cohort. To estimate repertoire size and how much clonotype sharing occurs between individuals, the study deeply sequenced the blood TCR repertoires of roughly 5 healthy adults. Each donor's leukapheresis produced roughly between roughly 0.85 and 10 billion PBMCs. For each donor, CD4 naive and CD4 memory were each run on three plates, CD8 naive on two plates, and CD8 memory on one plate. Libraries were prepared and TCR repertoires were sequenced by different laboratories using diverse techniques, in order to increase sequencing depth and limit assay-specific biases. Findings and caveats that apply to the study as a whole: Based on pairwise subsampling, the degree of clonotype sharing among donors was expected to be affected by sequencing depth. Sampling was restricted to blood, and TCR repertoires in tissue are likely to differ from TCR repertoires in blood. Because the study included only a small number of donors, the genetic and exposure-history diversity represented was limited. Rarefaction of sorted-subset datasets indicated incomplete sequencing despite the large sequencing depth. Higher generation probabilities were observed for clonotypes shared by all four sorted-subset donors than for non-shared clonotypes. Sharing across several donors was observed for around 5% of naive CD4, under 4% of naive CD8, 2% to 2.5% of memory CD4, and less than 0.45% of memory CD8 clonotypes. Estimated clonotype richness was generally larger for naive than for memory subsets.

Using the deep immunoSEQ assay, TCR CDR3 regions were amplified from genomic DNA by multiplex PCR. Extracted genomic DNA from each cell subset was spread evenly across all wells of several immunoSEQ 96-well plates, with each plate serving as a replicate. For sorted subsets, roughly 200 ng of genomic DNA, equivalent to roughly 30,000 T cell genomes, went into each replicate PCR. Purified libraries were quantified with a Qubit 3.0 fluorometer, sized on a Bioanalyzer 2100, and re-quantified with the KAPA Library Quantification kit. A separate single-read 150-cycle Illumina NextSeq 550 flow cell was used to sequence each immunoSEQ 96-well plate. On the study's bioinformatics: The immunoSEQ output contained only junctional sequences without quality scores, so filtering could not match that applied to full-length reads. To assign V/J genes and CDR3, sequences were annotated against IMGT germline references using PyIR, a Python wrapper for IgBLAST v1.9. Reads were removed for weak V/J assignments (E-value above 1e-6), missing CDR3, stop codons, out-of-frame junctions, or ambiguous translated residues. A V3J clonotype was defined by an identical inferred V gene, J gene, and CDR3 amino acid sequence. Percentage overlap between repertoires was calculated by dividing the number of shared unique clonotypes by the size of the smaller repertoire. Richness of each repertoire was evaluated using RTK rarefaction, the Chao1 estimator, and Recon v2.1 estimates of unobserved clonotypes. For all TCRbeta clonotypes obtained by the gDNA method from a handful of donors, generation probabilities were computed with OLGA. TCRdb limited this immuneACCESS table to in-frame rearrangements with V and J called. A share of clones is missing; checked studies link under half to unresolved V genes, and the rest is unexplained. The V and J calls and clone size are taken from that table; D and trimming were inferred from the DNA. The sample has around 2.5 million clones on record, under 95% of them singletons. Clones ranked in the top ten supply 0.36% of the sample.

A remark on this clone: Its antigen remains unidentified. Per-nucleotide qualities are absent, and no much larger clonotype sits a single base away.

V is reduced by 5 bases and J by 3 bases, leaving a spacing of 8 bases between them. For CDR1 and CDR2, the germline V gene (reference sequence) lists SEHNR and FQNEAQ. Counted from cysteine to phenylalanine, this CDR3 has 13 amino acids. Here the CDR3 DNA is all that survives: 39 bases in frame from base 1. The donors were healthy, HIV-negative adults with no recently reported acute infections or vaccinations. All donors were Caucasian adults living in Nashville, Tennessee, USA. CD4+ T cells were enriched by magnetic negative selection, after which naive cells were positively selected on CD45RA and the negative fraction was taken as the memory subset. Blood was collected by leukapheresis, and PBMCs were isolated by Ficoll-Histopaque density gradient centrifugation and then cryopreserved in liquid nitrogen vapor phase. Purity and quantity of every magnetically sorted T cell population were checked by analytical flow cytometry. From each sorted fraction, genomic DNA was isolated and quantified by UV absorbance on a Nanodrop 2000c.

Sample: naive CD4+ T cells from PBMCs. This specimen's cell subset or site label, per the study, means: CD45RA+ positively selected. This sequence was found in a young man in good health. Some clones in this sample may be carry-over from other donors' samples. The chain is assembled from TRBV7-9 and TRBJ1-3; no D gene call is confident. The CDR3 amino acid sequence is: CASSLQSGNTIYF. The DNA sequence is TGTGCCAGCAGCCTACAGAGTGGAAACACCATATATTTT.